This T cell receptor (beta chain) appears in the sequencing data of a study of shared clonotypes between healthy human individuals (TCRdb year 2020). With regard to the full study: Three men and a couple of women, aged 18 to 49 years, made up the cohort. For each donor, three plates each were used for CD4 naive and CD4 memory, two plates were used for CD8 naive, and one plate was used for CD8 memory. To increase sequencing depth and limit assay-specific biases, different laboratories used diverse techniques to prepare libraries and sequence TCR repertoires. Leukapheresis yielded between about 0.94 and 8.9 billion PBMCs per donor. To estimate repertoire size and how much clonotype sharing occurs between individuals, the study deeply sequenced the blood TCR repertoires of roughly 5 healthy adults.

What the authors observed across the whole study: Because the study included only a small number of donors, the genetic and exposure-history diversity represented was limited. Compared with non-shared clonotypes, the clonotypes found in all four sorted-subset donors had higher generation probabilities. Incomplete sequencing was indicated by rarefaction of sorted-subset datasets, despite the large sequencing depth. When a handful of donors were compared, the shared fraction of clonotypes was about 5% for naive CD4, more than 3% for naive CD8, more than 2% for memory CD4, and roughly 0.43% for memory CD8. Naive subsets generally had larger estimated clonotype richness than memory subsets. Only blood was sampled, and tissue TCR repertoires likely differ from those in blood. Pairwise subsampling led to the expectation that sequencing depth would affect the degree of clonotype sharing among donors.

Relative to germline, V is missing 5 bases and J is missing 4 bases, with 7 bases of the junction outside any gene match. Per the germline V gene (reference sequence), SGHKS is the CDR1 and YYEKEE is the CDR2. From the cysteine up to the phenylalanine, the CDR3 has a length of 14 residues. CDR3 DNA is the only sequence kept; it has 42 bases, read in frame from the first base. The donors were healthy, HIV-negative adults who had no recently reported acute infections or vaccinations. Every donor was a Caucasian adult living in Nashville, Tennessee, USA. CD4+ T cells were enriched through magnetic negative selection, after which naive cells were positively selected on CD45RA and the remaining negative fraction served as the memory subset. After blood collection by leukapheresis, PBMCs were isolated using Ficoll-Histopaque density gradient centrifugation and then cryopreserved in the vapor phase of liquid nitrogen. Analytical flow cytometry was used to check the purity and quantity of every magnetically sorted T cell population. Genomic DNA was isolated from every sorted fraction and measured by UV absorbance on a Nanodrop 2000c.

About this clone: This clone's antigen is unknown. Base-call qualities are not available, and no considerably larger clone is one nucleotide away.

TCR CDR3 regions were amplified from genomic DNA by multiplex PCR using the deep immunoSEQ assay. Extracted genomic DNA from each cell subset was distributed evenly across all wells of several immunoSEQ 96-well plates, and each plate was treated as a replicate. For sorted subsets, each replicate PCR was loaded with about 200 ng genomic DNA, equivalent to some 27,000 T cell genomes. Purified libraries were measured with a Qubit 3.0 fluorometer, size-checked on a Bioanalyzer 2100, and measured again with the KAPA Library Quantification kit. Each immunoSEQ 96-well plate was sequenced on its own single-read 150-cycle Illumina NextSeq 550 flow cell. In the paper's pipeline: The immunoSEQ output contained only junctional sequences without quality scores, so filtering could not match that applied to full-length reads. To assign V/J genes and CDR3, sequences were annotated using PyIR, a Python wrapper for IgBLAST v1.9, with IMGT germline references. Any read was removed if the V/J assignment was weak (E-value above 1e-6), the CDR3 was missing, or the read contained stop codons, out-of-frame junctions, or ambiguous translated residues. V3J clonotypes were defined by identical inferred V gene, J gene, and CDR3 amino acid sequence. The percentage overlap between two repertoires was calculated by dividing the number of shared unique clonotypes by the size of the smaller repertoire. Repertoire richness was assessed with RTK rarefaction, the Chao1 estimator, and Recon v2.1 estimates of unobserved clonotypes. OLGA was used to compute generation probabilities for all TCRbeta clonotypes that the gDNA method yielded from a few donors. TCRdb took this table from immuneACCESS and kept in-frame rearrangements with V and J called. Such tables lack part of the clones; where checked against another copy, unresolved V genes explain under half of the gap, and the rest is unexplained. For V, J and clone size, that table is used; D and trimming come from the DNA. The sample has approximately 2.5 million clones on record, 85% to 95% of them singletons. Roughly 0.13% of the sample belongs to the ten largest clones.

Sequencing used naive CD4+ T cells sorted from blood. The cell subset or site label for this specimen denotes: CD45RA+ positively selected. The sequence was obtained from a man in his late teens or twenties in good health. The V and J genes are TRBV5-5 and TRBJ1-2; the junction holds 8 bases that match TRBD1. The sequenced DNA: TGTGCCAGCAGTCGACAGGGGATCGGCTATGGCTACACCTTC. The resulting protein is CASSRQGIGYGYTF.